This T cell receptor (beta chain) came from a study of CD8 T cells in Susac syndrome. V lost 2 bases, J lost 5 bases, and 9 bases lay in between. CDR3 size: 14 residues. Germline CDR1 and CDR2: MNHNS and SASEGT. From blood CD8+ and CD4+ T cells, the TCR beta chain was sequenced. Included as multiple sclerosis controls were treatment-naive patients who had stable or active relapsing-remitting disease. TEMRA cells were FACS-enriched, unlike CD8+ and CD4+ T cells, which were negatively isolated. With random hexamers, about 0.5 to 1 ug RNA was reverse transcribed. immunoSEQ multiplex PCR amplified TCR beta CDR3 across 54 Vbeta, 13 Jbeta. MiXCR, applied by TCRdb to the immunoSEQ multiplex PCR reads, yields one record per CDR3 protein. The table records roughly 120,000 distinct CDR3 sequences, more than 85% of them present only once.

Sample: CD8+ T cells from PBMCs. The chain recombines TRBV6-1 with TRBJ1-4; D is unclear. This TCR derives from a human donor with multiple sclerosis. The CDR3 DNA sequence: TGTGCCAGCAGTGAACGGTCTACCAATGAAAAACTGTTTTTT. It specifies CASSERSTNEKLFF.